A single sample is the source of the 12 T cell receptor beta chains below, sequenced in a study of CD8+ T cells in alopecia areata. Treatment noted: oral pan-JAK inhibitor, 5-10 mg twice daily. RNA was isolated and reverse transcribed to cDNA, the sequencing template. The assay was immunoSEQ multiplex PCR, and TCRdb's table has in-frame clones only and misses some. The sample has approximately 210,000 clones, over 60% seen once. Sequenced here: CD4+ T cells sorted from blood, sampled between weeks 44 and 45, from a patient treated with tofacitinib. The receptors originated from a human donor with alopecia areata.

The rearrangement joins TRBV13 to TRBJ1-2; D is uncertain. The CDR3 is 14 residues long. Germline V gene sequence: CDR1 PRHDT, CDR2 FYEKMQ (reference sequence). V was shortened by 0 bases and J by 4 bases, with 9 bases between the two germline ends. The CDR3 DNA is TGTGCCAGCAGCTTAGGCCAGCTCTTCTATGGCTACACCTTC. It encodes CASSLGQLFYGYTF.

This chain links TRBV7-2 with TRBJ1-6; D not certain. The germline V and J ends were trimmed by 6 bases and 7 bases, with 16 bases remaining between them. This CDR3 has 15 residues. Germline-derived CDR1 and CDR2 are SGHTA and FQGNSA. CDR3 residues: CASRTQVQENSPLHF. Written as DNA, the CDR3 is TGTGCCAGCAGGACCCAGGTTCAGGAAAATTCACCCCTCCACTTT.

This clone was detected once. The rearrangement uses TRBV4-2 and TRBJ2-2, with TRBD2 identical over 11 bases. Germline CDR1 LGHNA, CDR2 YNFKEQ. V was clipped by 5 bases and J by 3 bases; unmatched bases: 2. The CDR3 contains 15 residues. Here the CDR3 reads CASSLGLADTGELFF. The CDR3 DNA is TGTGCCAGCAGCTTGGGACTAGCGGACACCGGGGAGCTGTTTTTT.

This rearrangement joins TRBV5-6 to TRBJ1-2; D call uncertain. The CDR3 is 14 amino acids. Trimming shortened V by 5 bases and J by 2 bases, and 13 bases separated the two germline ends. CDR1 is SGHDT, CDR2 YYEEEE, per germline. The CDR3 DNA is TGTGCCAGCAGTTTAGCAGTGGAGAACTATGGCTACACCTTC. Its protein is CASSLAVENYGYTF.

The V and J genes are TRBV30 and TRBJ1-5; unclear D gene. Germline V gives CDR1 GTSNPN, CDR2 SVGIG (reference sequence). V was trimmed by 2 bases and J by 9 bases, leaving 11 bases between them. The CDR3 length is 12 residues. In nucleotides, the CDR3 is TGTGCCTGGAGTACACCTCTTGGGCCCCAGCATTTT. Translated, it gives CAWSTPLGPQHF.

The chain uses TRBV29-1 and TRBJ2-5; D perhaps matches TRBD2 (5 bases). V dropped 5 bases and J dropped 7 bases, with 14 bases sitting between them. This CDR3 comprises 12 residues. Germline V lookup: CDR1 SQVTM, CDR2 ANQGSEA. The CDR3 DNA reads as TGCAGCGTTCGGGTCGACCGGGGGACCCAGTACTTC. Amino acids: CSVRVDRGTQYF.

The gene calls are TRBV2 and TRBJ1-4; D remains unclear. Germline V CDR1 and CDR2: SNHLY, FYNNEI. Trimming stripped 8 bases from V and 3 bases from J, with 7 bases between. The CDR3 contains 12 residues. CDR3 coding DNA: TGTGCCAGCTGGGCGGCTAATGAAAAACTGTTTTTT. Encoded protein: CASWAANEKLFF.

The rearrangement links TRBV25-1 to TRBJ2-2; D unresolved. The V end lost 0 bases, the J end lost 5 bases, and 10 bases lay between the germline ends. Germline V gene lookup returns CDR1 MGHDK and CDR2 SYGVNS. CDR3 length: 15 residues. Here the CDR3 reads CASSEYSGLTGELFF. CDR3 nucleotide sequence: TGTGCCAGCAGTGAATATTCGGGTTTGACCGGGGAGCTGTTTTTT.

In DNA, the CDR3 is TGCGCCAGCAGCTATACAGGAAGGTCCACCGGGGAGCTGTTTTTT. This encodes CASSYTGRSTGELFF. The V call is TRBV5-1, the J call TRBJ2-2; D might be TRBD1 (5 bases). Trimming pared 3 bases from V and 4 bases from J, leaving 13 bases between. This CDR3 has 15 amino acids. Germline V lookup: CDR1 SGHRS, CDR2 YFSETQ.

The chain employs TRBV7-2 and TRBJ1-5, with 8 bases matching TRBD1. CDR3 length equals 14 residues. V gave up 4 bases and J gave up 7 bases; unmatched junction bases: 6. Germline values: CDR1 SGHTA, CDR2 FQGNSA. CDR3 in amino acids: CASSSIQGVQPQHF. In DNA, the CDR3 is TGTGCCAGCAGCTCGATACAGGGGGTCCAGCCCCAGCATTTT.

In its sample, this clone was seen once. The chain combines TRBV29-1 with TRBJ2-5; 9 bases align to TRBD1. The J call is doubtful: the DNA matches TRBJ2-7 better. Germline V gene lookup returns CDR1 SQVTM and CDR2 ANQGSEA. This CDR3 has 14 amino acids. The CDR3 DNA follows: TGCAGCGTTGAAGTTGGGACAGGGTCCTACGAGCAGTACTTC. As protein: CSVEVGTGSYEQYF.

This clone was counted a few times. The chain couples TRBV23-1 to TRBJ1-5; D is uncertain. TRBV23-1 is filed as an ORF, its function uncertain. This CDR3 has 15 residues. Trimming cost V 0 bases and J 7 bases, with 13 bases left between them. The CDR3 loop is CASSQSSSVRQPQHF. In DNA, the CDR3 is TGCGCCAGCAGTCAATCGAGCAGTGTGCGGCAGCCCCAGCATTTT.